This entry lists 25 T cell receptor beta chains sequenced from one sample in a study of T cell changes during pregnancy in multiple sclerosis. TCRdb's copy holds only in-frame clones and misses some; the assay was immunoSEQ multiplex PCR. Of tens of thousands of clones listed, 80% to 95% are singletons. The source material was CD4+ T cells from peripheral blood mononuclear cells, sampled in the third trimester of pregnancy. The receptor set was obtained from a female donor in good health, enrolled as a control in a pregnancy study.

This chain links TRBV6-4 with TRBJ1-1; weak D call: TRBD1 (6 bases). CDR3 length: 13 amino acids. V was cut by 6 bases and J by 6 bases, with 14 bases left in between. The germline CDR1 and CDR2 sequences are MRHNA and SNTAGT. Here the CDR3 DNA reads TGTGCCAGCAGGGACAGCTATAGATCTGAAGCTTTCTTT. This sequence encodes CASRDSYRSEAFF.

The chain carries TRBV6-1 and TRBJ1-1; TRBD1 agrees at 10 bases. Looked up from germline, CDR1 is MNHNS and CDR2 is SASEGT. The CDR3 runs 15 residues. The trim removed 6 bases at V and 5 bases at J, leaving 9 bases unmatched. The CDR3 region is CASSAPDRGRTEAFF. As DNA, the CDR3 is TGTGCCAGCAGCGCACCCGACAGGGGGCGGACTGAAGCTTTCTTT.

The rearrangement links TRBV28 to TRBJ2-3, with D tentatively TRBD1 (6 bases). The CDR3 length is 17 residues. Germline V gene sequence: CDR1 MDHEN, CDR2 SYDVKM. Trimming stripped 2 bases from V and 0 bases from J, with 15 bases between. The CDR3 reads CASSLPVSGASTDTQYF. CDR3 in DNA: TGTGCCAGCAGTTTACCTGTTTCAGGGGCCAGCACAGATACGCAGTATTTT.

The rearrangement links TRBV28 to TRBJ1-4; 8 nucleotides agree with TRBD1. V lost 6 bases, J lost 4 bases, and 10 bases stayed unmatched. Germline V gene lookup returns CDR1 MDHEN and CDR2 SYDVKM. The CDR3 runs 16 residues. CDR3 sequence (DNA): TGTGCCAGCAGCCCCCCTGGGACAGGTTATAATGAAAAACTGTTTTTT. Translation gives CASSPPGTGYNEKLFF.

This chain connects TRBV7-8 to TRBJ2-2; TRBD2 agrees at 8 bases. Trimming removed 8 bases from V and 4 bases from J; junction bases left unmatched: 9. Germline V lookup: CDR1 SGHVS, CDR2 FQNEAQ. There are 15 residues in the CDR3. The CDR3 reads CASRRGGAVTGELFF. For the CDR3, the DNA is TGTGCCAGCCGCCGGGGGGGGGCCGTCACCGGGGAGCTGTTTTTT.

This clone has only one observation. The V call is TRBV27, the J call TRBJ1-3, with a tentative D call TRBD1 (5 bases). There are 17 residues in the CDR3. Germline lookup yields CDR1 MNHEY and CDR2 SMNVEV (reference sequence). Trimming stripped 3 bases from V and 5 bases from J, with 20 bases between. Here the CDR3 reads CASSFNQGLIRRNTIYF. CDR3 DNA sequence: TGTGCCAGCAGTTTTAACCAGGGCCTAATTCGAAGAAACACCATATATTTT.

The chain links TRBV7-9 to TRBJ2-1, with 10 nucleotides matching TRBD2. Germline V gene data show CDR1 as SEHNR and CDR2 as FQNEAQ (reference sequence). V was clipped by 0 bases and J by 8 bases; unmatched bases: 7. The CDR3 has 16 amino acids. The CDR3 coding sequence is TGTGCCAGCAGCTTAGCGAAGAGCGGGGGGGTCGATGAGCAGTTCTTC. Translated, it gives CASSLAKSGGVDEQFF.

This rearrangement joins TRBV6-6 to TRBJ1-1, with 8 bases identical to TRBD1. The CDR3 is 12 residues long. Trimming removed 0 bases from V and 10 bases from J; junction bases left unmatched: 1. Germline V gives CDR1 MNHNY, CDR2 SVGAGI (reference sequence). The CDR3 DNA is TGTGCCAGCAGTTACTCGGACAGGGTAGCTTTCTTT. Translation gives CASSYSDRVAFF.

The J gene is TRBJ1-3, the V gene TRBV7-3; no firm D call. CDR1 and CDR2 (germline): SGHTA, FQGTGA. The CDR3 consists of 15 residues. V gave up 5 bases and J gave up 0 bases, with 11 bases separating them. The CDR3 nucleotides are TGTGCCAGCAGCCTTGGCGGTGCCTCTGGAAACACCATATATTTT. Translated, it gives CASSLGGASGNTIYF.

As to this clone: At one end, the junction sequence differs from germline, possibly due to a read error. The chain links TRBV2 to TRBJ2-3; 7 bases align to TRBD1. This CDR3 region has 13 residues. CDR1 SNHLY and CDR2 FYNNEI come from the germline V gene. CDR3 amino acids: CASREDRERTQYF. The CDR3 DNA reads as TGTGCCAGCAGAGAAGACAGGGAAAGAACGCAGTATTTT.

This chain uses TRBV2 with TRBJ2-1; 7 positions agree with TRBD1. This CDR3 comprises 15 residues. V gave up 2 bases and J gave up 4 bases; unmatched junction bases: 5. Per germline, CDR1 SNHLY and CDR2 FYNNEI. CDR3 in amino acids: CASSEQTGRYNEQFF. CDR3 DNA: TGTGCCAGCAGTGAACAGACAGGGCGGTACAATGAGCAGTTCTTC.

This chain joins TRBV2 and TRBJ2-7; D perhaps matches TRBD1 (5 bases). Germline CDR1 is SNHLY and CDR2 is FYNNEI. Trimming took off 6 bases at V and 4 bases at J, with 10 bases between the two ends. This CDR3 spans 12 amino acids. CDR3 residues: CASSFDRYEQYF. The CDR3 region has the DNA TGTGCCAGCAGCTTCGACAGATACGAGCAGTACTTC.

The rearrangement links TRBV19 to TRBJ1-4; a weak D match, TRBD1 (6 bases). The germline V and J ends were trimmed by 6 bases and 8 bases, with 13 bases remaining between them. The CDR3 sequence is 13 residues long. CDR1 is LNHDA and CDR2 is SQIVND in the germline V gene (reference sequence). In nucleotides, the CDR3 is TGTGCCAGTAGCTTCAGGGGATGGGAAAAACTGTTTTTT. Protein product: CASSFRGWEKLFF.

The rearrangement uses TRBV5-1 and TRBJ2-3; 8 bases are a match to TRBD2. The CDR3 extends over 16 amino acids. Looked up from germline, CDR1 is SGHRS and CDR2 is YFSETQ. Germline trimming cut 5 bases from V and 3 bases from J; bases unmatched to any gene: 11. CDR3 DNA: TGCGCCAGCAGGTTCGGGGGGGCCAGTGTTACAGATACGCAGTATTTT. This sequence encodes CASRFGGASVTDTQYF.

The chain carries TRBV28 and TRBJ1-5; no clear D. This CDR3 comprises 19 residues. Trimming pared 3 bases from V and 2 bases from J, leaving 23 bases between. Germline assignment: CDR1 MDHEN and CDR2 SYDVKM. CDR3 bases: TGTGCCAGCAGTTTTGTCTTTACGGTGTCCGGGGATGGCAATCAGCCCCAGCATTTT. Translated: CASSFVFTVSGDGNQPQHF.

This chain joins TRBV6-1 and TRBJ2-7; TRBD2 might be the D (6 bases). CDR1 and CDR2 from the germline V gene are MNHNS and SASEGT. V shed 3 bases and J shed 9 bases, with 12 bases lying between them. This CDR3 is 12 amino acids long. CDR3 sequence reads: CASSDRPGGQYF. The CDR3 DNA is TGTGCCAGCAGTGACAGGCCCGGGGGGCAGTACTTC.

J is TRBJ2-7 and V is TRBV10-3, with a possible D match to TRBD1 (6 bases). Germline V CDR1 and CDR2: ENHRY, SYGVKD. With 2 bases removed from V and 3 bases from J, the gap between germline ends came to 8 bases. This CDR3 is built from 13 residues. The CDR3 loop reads CAISERGGYEQYF. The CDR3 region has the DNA TGTGCCATCAGTGAGCGAGGGGGCTACGAGCAGTACTTC.

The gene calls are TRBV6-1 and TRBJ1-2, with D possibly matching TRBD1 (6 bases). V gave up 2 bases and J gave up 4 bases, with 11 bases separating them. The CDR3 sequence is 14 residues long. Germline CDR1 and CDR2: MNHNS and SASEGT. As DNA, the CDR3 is TGTGCCAGCAGTGAAACGGTAGGGGGCTATGGCTACACCTTC. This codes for CASSETVGGYGYTF.

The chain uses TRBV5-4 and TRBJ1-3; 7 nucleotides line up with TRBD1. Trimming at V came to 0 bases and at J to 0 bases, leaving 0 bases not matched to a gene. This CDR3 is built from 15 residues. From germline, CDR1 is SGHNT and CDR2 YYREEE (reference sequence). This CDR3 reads CASSLDRGSGNTIYF. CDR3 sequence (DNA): TGTGCCAGCAGCTTGGACAGGGGCTCTGGAAACACCATATATTTT.

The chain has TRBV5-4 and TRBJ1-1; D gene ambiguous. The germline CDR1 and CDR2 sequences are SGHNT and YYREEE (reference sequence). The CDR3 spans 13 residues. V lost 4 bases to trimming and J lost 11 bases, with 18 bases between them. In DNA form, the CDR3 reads TGTGCCAGCAGCCAGAGGTCTTTCTCCTACGCTTTCTTT. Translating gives CASSQRSFSYAFF. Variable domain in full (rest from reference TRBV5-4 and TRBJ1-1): ETGVTQSPTHLIKTRGQQVTLRCSSQSGHNTVSWYQQALGQGPQFIFQYYREEENGRGNFPPRFSGLQFPNYSSELNVNALELDDSALYLCASSQRSFSYAFFGQGTRLTVV.

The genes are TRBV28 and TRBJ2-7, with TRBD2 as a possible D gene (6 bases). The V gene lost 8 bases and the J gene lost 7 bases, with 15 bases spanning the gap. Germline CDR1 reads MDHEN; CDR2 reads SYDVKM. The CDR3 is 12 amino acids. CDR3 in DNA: TGTGCCAGCGCGGAGGGGCCGGTTGAGCAGTACTTC. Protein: CASAEGPVEQYF.

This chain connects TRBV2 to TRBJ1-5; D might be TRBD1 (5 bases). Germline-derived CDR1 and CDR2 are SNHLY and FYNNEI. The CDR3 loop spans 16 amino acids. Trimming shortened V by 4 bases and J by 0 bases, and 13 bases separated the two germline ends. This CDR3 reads CASSAGGKNSNQPQHF. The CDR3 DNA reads TGTGCCAGCAGTGCTGGGGGGAAAAATAGCAATCAGCCCCAGCATTTT.

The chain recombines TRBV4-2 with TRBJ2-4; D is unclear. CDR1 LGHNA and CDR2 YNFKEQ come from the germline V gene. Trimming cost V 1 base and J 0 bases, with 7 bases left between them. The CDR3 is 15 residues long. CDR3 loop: CASSQGLLAKNIQYF. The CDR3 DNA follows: TGTGCCAGCAGCCAAGGGCTGCTAGCCAAAAACATTCAGTACTTC.

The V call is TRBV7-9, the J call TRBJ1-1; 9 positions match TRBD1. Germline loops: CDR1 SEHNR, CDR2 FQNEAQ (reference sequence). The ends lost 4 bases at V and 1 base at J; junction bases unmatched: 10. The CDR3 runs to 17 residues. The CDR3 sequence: CASSSLGTGRRNTEAFF. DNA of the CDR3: TGTGCCAGCAGCTCCCTCGGGACAGGGAGGAGGAACACTGAAGCTTTCTTT.

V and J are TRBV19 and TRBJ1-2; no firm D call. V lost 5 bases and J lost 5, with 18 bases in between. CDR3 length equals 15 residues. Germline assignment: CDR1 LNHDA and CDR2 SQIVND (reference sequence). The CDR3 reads CASSGGGSGSYGYTF. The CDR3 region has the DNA TGTGCCAGTAGTGGTGGAGGCAGCGGGTCTTATGGCTACACCTTC.